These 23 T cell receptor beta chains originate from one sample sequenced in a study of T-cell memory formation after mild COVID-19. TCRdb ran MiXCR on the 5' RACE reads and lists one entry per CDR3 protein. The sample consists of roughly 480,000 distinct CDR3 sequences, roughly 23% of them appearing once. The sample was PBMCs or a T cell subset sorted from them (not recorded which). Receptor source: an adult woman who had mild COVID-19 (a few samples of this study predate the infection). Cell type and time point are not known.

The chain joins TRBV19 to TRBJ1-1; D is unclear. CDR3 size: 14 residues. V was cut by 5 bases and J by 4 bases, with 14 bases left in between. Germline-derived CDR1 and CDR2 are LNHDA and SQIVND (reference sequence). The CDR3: CASSATVSFTEAFF. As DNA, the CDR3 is TGTGCCAGTAGTGCTACAGTTTCTTTCACTGAAGCTTTCTTT.

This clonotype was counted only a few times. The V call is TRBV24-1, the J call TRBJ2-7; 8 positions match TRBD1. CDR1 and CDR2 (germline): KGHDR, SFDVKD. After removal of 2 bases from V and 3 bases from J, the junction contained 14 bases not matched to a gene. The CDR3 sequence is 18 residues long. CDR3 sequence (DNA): TGTGCCACCAGTGATTCGAGGGCGGGGACAGGCAGCCTCTACGAGCAGTACTTC. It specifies CATSDSRAGTGSLYEQYF.

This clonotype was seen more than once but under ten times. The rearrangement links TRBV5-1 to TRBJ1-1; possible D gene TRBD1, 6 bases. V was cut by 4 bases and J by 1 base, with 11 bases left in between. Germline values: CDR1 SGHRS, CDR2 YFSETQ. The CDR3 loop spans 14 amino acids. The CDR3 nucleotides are TGCGCCAGCAGCGGAGGGGGGGAGAACACTGAAGCTTTCTTT. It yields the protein CASSGGGENTEAFF.

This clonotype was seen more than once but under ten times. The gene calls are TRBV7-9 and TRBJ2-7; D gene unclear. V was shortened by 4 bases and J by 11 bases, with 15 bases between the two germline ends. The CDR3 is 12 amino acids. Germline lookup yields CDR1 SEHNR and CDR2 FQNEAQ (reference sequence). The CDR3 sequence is CASSSNYSPEYF. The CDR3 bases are TGTGCCAGCAGCTCTAATTATTCGCCCGAGTACTTC.

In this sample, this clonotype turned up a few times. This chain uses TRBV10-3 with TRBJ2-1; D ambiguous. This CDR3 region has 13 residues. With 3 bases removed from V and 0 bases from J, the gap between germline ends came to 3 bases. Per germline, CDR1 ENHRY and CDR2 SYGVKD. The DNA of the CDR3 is TGTGCCATCAGTGATGACTCCTACAATGAGCAGTTCTTC. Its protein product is CAISDDSYNEQFF.

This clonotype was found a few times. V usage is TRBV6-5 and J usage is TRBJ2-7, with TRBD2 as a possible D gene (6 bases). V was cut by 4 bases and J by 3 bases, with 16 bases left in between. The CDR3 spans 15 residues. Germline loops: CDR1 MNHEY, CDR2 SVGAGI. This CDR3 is CASSWRGGSNYEQYF. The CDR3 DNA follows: TGTGCCAGCAGTTGGAGAGGAGGGTCGAACTACGAGCAGTACTTC.

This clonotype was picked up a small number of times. CDR3 nucleotide sequence: TGCGCCAGCAGCCAAGATCCTCTCCCCGCAGGGTTAGTGAATGAGCAGTTCTTC. Translating it yields CASSQDPLPAGLVNEQFF. The chain couples TRBV4-1 to TRBJ2-1; D is perhaps TRBD1 (5 bases). CDR3 size: 18 residues. Trimming shortened V by 0 bases and J by 7 bases, and 22 bases separated the two germline ends. The germline CDR1 and CDR2 sequences are MGHRA and YSYEKL.

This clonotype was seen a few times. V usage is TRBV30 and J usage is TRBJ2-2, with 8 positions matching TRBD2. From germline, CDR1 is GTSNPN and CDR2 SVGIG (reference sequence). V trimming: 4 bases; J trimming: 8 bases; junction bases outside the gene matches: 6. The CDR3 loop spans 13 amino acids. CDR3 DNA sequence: TGTGCCTGGACACTAGCGGTCTCAGGGGAGCTGTTTTTT. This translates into CAWTLAVSGELFF.

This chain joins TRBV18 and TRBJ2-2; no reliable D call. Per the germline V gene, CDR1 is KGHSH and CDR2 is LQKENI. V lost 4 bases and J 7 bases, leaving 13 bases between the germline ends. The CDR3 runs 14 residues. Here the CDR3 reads CASSLLPQDGELFF. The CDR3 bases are TGTGCCAGCTCACTCCTTCCGCAGGACGGGGAGCTGTTTTTT.

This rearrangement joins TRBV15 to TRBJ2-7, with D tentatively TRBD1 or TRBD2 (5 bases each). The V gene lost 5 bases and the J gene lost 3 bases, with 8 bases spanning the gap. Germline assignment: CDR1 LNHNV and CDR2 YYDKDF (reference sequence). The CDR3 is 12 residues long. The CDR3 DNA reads TGTGCCACCAGCGGGACCTACTACGAGCAGTACTTC. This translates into CATSGTYYEQYF.

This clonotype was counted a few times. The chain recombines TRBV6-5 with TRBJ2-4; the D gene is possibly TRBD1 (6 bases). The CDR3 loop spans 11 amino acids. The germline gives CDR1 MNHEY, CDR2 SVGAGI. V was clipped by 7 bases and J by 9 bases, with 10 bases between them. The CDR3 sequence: CASTTGTIQYF. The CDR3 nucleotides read TGTGCCAGCACAACAGGGACCATTCAGTACTTC.

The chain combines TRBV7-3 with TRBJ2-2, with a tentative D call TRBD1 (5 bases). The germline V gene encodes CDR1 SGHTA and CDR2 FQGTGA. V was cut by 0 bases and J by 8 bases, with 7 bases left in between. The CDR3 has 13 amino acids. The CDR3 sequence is CASSLTGPGELFF. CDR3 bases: TGTGCCAGCAGCTTAACGGGGCCGGGGGAGCTGTTTTTT.

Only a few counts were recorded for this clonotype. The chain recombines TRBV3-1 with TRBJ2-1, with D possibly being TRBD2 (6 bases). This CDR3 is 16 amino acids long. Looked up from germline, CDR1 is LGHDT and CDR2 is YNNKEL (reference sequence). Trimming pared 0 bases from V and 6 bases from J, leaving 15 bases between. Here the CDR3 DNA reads TGTGCCAGCAGCCAAGAGGGTGCGGGAACGGTCAATGAGCAGTTCTTC. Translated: CASSQEGAGTVNEQFF.

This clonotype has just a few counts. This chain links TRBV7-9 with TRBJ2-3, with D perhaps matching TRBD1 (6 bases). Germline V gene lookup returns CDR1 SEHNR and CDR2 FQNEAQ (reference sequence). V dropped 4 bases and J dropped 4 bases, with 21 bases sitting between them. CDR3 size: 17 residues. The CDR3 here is CASSYRSGQGLSDTQYF. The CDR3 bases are TGTGCCAGCAGCTACCGCTCGGGACAAGGATTGTCAGATACGCAGTATTTT.

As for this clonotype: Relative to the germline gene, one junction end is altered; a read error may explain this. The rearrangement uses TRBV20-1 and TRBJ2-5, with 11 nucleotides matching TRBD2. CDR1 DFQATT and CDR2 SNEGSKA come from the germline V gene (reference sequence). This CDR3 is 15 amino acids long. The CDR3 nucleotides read TGCAGTGCGCAGACTAGCGGGGCGTACCAAGATACCCAGTACTTC. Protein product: CSAQTSGAYQDTQYF.

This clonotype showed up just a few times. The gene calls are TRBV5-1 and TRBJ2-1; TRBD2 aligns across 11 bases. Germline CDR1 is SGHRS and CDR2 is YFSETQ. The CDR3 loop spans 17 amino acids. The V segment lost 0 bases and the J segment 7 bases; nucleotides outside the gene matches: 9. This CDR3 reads CASSLDSSGGAWNEQFF. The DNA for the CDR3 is TGCGCCAGCAGCTTGGATAGTAGCGGGGGGGCATGGAATGAGCAGTTCTTC.

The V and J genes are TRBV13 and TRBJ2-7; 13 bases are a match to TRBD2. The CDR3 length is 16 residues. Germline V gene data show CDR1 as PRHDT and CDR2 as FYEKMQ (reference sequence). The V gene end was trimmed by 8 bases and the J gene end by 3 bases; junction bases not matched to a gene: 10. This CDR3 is CASGELAGGSGYEQYF. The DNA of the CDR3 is TGTGCCAGCGGTGAACTAGCGGGAGGGAGTGGCTACGAGCAGTACTTC.

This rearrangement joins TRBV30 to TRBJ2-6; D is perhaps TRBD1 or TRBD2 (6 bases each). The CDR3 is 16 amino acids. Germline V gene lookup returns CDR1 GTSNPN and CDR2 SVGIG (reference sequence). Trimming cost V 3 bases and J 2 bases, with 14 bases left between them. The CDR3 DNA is TGTGCCTGGAGAGGGGGGTTCCCAACTGGGGCCAACGTCCTGACTTTC. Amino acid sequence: CAWRGGFPTGANVLTF.

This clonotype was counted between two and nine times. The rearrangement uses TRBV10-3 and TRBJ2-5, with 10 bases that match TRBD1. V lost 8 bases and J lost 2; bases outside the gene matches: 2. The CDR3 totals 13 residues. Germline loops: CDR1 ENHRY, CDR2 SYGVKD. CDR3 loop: CAIGQGGQETQYF. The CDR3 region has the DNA TGTGCCATCGGACAGGGGGGACAAGAGACCCAGTACTTC.

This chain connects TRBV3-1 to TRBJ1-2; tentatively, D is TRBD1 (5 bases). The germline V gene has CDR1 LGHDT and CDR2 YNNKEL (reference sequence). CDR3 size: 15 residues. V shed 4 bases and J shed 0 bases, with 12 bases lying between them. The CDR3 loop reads CASSPGRATNYGYTF. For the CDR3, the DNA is TGTGCCAGCAGCCCCGGCAGGGCTACTAACTATGGCTACACCTTC.

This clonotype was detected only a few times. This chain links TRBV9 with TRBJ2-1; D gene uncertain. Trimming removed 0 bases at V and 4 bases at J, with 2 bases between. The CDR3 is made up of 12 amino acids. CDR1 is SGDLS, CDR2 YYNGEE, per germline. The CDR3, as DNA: TGTGCCAGCAGCGTAGAATACAATGAGCAGTTCTTC. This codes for CASSVEYNEQFF.

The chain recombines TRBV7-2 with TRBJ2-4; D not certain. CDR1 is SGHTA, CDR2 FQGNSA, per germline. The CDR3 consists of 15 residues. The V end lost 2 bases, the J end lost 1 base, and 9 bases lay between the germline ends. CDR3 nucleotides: TGTGCCAGCAGCTTAATCGGCTCCGCCAAAAACATTCAGTACTTC. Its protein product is CASSLIGSAKNIQYF.

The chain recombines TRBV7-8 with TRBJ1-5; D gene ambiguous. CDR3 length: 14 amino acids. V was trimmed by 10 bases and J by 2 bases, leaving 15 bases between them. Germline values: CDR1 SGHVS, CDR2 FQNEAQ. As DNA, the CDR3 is TGTGCCACCTACGCTCTGATCGGCAATCAGCCCCAGCATTTT. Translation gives CATYALIGNQPQHF.